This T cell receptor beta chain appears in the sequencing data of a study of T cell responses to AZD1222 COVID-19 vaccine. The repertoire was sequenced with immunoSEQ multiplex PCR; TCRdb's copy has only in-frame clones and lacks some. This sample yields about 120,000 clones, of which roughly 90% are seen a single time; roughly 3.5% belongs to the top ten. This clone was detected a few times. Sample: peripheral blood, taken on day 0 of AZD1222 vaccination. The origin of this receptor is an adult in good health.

DNA for the CDR3: TGTGCCAGCAGTTGGACAGGGAACACTGAAGCTTTCTTT. It codes for CASSWTGNTEAFF. This sequence joins TRBV6-5 and TRBJ1-1; TRBD1 agrees at 7 bases. This CDR3 has 13 residues. V trimming: 4 bases; J trimming: 1 base; junction bases outside the gene matches: 0. Per the germline V gene, CDR1 is MNHEY and CDR2 is SVGAGI.